This T cell receptor (beta chain) was identified during a study of T-cell memory formation after mild COVID-19. The study's findings and limits: Contracting clones from day 15 to 85 had balanced CD4/CD8; later expanders favoured CD4+. Among clones peaking at day 37 in the second wave, SARS-CoV-2 specificity remained unconfirmed.

Concerning this clonotype: Its antigen is unidentified. A much bigger clone sits one base away, suggesting this may be a read error. Given the absence of the conserved phenylalanine or tryptophan at the CDR3 end, a read error is likely.

The CDR3 is 15 residues long. V lost 5 bases to trimming and J lost 0 bases, with 12 bases between them. Germline-derived CDR1 and CDR2 are LGHNA and YNFKEQ. MiXCR, run by TCRdb on the 5' RACE reads, gives a single entry per CDR3 protein. The sample has approximately 450,000 distinct CDR3 sequences; about 18% are singletons. The sequence derives from an adult woman who had mild COVID-19 (a few samples of this study predate the infection). Cell type and time point are not known. The chain recombines TRBV4-2 with TRBJ2-3; D is unresolved. Source material: PBMCs or a T cell subset sorted from them (not recorded which). The CDR3 protein is CASSSRTGSTDTQYL. CDR3 nucleotide sequence: TGTGCCAGCAGCTCTCGTACTGGGAGCACAGATACGCAGTATCTT.